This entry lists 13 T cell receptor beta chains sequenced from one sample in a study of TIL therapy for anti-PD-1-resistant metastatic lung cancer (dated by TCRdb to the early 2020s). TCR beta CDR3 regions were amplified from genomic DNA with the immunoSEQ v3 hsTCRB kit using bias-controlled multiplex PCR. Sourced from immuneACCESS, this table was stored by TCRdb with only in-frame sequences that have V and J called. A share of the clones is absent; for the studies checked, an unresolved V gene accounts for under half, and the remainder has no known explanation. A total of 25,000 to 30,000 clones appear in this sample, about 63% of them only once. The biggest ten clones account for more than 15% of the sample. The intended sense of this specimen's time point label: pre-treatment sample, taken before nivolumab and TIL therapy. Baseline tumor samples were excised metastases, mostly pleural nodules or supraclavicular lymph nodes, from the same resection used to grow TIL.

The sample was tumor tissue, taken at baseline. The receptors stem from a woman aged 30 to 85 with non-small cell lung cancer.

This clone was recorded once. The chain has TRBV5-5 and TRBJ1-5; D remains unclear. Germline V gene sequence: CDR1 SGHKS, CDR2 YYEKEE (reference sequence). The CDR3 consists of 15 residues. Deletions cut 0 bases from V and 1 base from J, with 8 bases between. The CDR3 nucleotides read TGTGCCAGCAGCTTGGTACTGGGCAGCAATCAGCCCCAGCATTTT. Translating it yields CASSLVLGSNQPQHF.

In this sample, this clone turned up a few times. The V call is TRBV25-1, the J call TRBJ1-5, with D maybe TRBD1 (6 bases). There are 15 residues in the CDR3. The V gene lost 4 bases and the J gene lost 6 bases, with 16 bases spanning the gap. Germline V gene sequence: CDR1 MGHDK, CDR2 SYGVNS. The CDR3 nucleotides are TGTGCCAGCAGTGGACCAACAGGGCATCGTCAGCCCCAGCATTTT. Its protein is CASSGPTGHRQPQHF. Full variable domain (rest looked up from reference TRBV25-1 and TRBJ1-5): EADIYQTPRYLVIGTGKKITLECSQTMGHDKMYWYQQDPGMELHLIHYSYGVNSTEKGDLSSESTVSRIRTEHFPLTLESARPSHTSQYLCASSGPTGHRQPQHFGDGTRLSIL.

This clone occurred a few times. The DNA of the CDR3 is TGTGCCAGCAGTGAAGAGCCCCTGGGCACCGGGGAGCTGTTTTTT. Amino acid sequence: CASSEEPLGTGELFF. The V call is TRBV2, the J call TRBJ2-2; D remains ambiguous. Per the germline V gene, CDR1 is SNHLY and CDR2 is FYNNEI. V lost 1 base to trimming and J lost 4 bases, with 10 bases between them. The CDR3 totals 15 residues.

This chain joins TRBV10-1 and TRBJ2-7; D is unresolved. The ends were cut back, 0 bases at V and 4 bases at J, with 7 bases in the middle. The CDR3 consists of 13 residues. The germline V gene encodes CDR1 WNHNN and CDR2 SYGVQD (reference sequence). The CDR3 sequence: CASSESGVYEQYF. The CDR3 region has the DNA TGCGCCAGCAGTGAGTCGGGTGTTTACGAGCAGTACTTC.

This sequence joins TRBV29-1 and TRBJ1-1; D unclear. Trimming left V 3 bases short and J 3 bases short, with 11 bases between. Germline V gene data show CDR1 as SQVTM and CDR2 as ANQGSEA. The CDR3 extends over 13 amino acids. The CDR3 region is CSVDPGRDTEAFF. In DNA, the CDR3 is TGCAGCGTTGATCCTGGGAGGGACACTGAAGCTTTCTTT. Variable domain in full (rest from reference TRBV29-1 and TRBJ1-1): SAVISQKPSRDICQRGTSLTIQCQVDSQVTMMFWYRQQPGQSLTLIATANQGSEATYESGFVIDKFPISRPNLTFSTLTVSNMSPEDSSIYLCSVDPGRDTEAFFGQGTRLTVV.

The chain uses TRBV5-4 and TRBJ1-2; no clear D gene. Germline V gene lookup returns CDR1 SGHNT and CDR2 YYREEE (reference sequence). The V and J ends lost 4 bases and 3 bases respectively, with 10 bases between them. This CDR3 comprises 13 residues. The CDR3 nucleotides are TGTGCCAGCAGCGAGGACCTTCACTATGGCTACACCTTC. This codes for CASSEDLHYGYTF.

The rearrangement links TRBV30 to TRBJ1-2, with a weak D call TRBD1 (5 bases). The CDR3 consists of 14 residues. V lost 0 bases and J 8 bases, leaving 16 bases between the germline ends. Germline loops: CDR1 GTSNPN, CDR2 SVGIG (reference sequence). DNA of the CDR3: TGTGCCTGGAGTGTAAGGGGCGGAAGATCCGGCTACACCTTC. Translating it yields CAWSVRGGRSGYTF.

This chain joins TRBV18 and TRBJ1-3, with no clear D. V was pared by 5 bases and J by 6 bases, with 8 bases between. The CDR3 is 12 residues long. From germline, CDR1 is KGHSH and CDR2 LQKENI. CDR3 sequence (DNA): TGTGCCAGCTCAAAAAGGGAAAACACCATATATTTT. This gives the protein CASSKRENTIYF.

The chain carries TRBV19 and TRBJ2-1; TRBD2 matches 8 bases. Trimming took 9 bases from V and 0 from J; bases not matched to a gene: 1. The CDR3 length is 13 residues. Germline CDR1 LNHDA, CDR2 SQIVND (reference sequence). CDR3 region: CASSGSSYNEQFF. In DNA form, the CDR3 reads TGTGCCAGCAGCGGGAGCTCCTACAATGAGCAGTTCTTC.

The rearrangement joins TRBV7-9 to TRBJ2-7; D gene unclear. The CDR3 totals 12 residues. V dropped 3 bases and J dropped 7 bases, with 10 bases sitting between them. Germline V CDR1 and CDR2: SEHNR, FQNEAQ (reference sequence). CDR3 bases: TGTGCCAGCAGCTTCTCAATGAGTGAGCAGTACTTC. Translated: CASSFSMSEQYF.

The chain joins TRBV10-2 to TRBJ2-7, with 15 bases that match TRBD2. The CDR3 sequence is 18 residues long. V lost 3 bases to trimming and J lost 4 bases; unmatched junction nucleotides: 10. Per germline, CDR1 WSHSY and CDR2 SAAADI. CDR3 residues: CASSDPRTSGRAGYEQYF. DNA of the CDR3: TGCGCCAGCAGTGACCCCCGGACTAGCGGGAGGGCCGGATACGAGCAGTACTTC.

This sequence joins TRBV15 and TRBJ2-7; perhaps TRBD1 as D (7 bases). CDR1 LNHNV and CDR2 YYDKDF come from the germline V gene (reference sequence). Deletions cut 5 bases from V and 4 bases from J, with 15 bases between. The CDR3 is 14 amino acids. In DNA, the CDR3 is TGTGCCACCAGCGCCAGGGGGGATAGTTACGAGCAGTACTTC. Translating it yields CATSARGDSYEQYF.

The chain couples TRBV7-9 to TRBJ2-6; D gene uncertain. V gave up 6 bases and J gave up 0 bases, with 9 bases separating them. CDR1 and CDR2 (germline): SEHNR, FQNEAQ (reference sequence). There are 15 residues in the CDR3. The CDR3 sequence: CASRESSSGANVLTF. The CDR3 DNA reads TGTGCCAGCAGAGAAAGTTCCTCTGGGGCCAACGTCCTGACTTTC. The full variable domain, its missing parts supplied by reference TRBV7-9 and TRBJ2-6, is DTGVSQNPRHKITKRGQNVTFRCDPISEHNRLYWYRQTLGQGPEFLTYFQNEAQLEKSRLLSDRFSAERPKGSFSTLEIQRTEQGDSAMYLCASRESSSGANVLTFGAGSRLTVL.